Listed below are T cell receptor beta chains from one sample, sequenced in a study of regulatory T cells in long-lasting Graves disease. TCRdb recomputed calls from the multiplex PCR reads with MiXCR, one row per CDR3 protein. There are 250,000 to 300,000 distinct CDR3 sequences in the sample; about 20% occur only once, and less than 15% lies in the top ten. These data also formed part of another study, on T cells in Graves' hyperthyroidism and ophthalmopathy.

Specimen: peripheral blood mononuclear cells (PBMCs), collected at new diagnosis, from a patient treated with antithyroid drugs. The receptors derive from a young woman with Graves disease. Both conserved end residues are part of each CDR3. A D gene is named only where the DNA matches it firmly. Only part of the rows carry a size: once, few, many, or a class if the clone is expanded.

v_call: TRBV12-3/TRBV12-4
j_call: TRBJ1-3
clone_size: many
d_call: NA
cdr3_aa: CASSIQGVWGNTIYF
cdr3_nt: TGTGCCAGCAGTATACAGGGAGTTTGGGGCAACACCATATATTTT

v_call: TRBV6-1
j_call: TRBJ1-1
clone_size: many
d_call: TRBD1
cdr3_aa: CASSEHRGTEAFF
cdr3_nt: TGTGCCAGCAGTGAACACAGGGGGACTGAAGCTTTCTTT

v_call: TRBV7-9
j_call: TRBJ2-1
clone_size: few
d_call: NA
cdr3_aa: CASSFSGVRNEQFF
cdr3_nt: TGTGCCAGCAGCTTCTCGGGAGTTCGCAATGAGCAGTTCTTC

v_call: TRBV20-1
j_call: TRBJ1-5
clone_size: many
d_call: NA
cdr3_aa: CSARDSSRGPQHF
cdr3_nt: TGCAGTGCTAGGGACAGCTCCCGTGGGCCCCAGCATTTT

v_call: TRBV14
j_call: TRBJ2-7
clone_size: many
d_call: NA
cdr3_aa: CASSQDRGRAYEQYF
cdr3_nt: TGTGCCAGCAGCCAAGATCGAGGCCGAGCCTACGAGCAGTACTTC

v_call: TRBV6-2/TRBV6-3
j_call: TRBJ1-2
clone_size: many
d_call: TRBD1
cdr3_aa: CASSYRTGVGNYGYTF
cdr3_nt: TGTGCCAGCAGTTACCGGACAGGGGTCGGCAACTATGGCTACACCTTC

v_call: TRBV20-1
j_call: TRBJ1-3
clone_size: many
d_call: NA
cdr3_aa: CSARSPSISGNTIYF
cdr3_nt: TGCAGTGCTAGATCGCCGAGTATCTCTGGAAACACCATATATTTT

v_call: TRBV18
j_call: TRBJ1-2
clone_size: NA
d_call: TRBD1
cdr3_aa: CASSPGQGAGYTF
cdr3_nt: TGTGCCAGCTCACCAGGACAGGGTGCTGGCTACACCTTC

v_call: TRBV11-2
j_call: TRBJ2-1
clone_size: many
d_call: NA
cdr3_aa: CASTVLDNEQFF
cdr3_nt: TGTGCCAGCACCGTACTGGACAATGAGCAGTTCTTC

v_call: TRBV5-5
j_call: TRBJ1-5
clone_size: many
d_call: TRBD1
cdr3_aa: CASSLTGGPNQPQHF
cdr3_nt: TGCGCCAGCAGCTTGACAGGGGGACCTAATCAGCCCCAGCATTTT

v_call: TRBV20-1
j_call: TRBJ2-2
clone_size: NA
d_call: NA
cdr3_aa: CSAPRHPTTGELFF
cdr3_nt: TGCAGTGCGCCGAGACACCCCACGACCGGGGAGCTGTTTTTT

v_call: TRBV29-1
j_call: TRBJ2-1
clone_size: once
d_call: NA
cdr3_aa: CSVEGRGDYNEQFF
cdr3_nt: TGCAGCGTTGAAGGCCGGGGCGACTACAATGAGCAGTTCTTC

v_call: TRBV25-1
j_call: TRBJ2-3
clone_size: NA
d_call: NA
cdr3_aa: CASSALGTTQYF
cdr3_nt: TGTGCCAGCAGCGCCCTGGGGACAACGCAGTATTTT

v_call: TRBV6-1
j_call: TRBJ2-7
clone_size: NA
d_call: TRBD2
cdr3_aa: CASSEEAGASYEQYF
cdr3_nt: TGTGCCAGCAGTGAAGAAGCGGGGGCCTCCTACGAGCAGTACTTC

v_call: TRBV7-2
j_call: TRBJ2-5
clone_size: many
d_call: TRBD1
cdr3_aa: CASSRDRGEETQYF
cdr3_nt: TGTGCCAGCAGCCGAGACAGGGGAGAAGAGACCCAGTACTTC

v_call: TRBV12-3/TRBV12-4
j_call: TRBJ1-5
clone_size: NA
d_call: TRBD1
cdr3_aa: CASSATGGNQPQHF
cdr3_nt: TGTGCCAGCAGTGCGACAGGGGGCAATCAGCCCCAGCATTTT

v_call: TRBV4-1
j_call: TRBJ1-1
clone_size: many
d_call: TRBD1
cdr3_aa: CASSQQAGGVTEAFF
cdr3_nt: TGCGCCAGCAGCCAGCAAGCAGGGGGTGTCACTGAAGCTTTCTTT

v_call: TRBV13
j_call: TRBJ2-7
clone_size: many
d_call: NA
cdr3_aa: CASGTRGYEQYF
cdr3_nt: TGTGCCAGCGGCACCAGGGGTTACGAGCAGTACTTC

v_call: TRBV2
j_call: TRBJ1-1
clone_size: many
d_call: NA
cdr3_aa: CASRAGFLKRRNTEAFF
cdr3_nt: TGTGCCAGCAGAGCCGGGTTCCTAAAACGGCGTAACACTGAAGCTTTCTTT

v_call: TRBV29-1
j_call: TRBJ2-1
clone_size: many
d_call: TRBD1
cdr3_aa: CSIPPGTVGNEQFF
cdr3_nt: TGCAGCATCCCGCCCGGGACAGTGGGGAATGAGCAGTTCTTC

v_call: TRBV12-3/TRBV12-4
j_call: TRBJ2-1
clone_size: NA
d_call: TRBD2
cdr3_aa: CASSPLAGGPQFF
cdr3_nt: TGTGCCAGCAGTCCACTAGCGGGGGGGCCGCAGTTCTTC

v_call: TRBV20-1
j_call: TRBJ2-7
clone_size: many
d_call: NA
cdr3_aa: CSARDPGVLYSYEQYF
cdr3_nt: TGCAGTGCTAGAGACCCGGGGGTCCTATACTCCTACGAGCAGTACTTC

v_call: TRBV6-5
j_call: TRBJ1-1
clone_size: few
d_call: NA
cdr3_aa: CASSYSHGEGNTEAFF
cdr3_nt: TGTGCCAGCAGTTACTCCCACGGGGAGGGGAACACTGAAGCTTTCTTT

v_call: TRBV9
j_call: TRBJ2-3
clone_size: few
d_call: TRBD2
cdr3_aa: CASSRGGGAGTDTQYF
cdr3_nt: TGTGCCAGCAGCCGGGGGGGAGGCGCCGGCACAGATACGCAGTATTTT

v_call: TRBV6-4
j_call: TRBJ2-1
clone_size: NA
d_call: NA
cdr3_aa: CASSTEASVYNEQFF
cdr3_nt: TGTGCCAGCAGTACCGAAGCGTCAGTCTACAATGAGCAGTTCTTC

v_call: TRBV7-8
j_call: TRBJ2-5
clone_size: many
d_call: NA
cdr3_aa: CASSPDIQETQYF
cdr3_nt: TGTGCCAGCAGCCCAGACATCCAAGAGACCCAGTACTTC